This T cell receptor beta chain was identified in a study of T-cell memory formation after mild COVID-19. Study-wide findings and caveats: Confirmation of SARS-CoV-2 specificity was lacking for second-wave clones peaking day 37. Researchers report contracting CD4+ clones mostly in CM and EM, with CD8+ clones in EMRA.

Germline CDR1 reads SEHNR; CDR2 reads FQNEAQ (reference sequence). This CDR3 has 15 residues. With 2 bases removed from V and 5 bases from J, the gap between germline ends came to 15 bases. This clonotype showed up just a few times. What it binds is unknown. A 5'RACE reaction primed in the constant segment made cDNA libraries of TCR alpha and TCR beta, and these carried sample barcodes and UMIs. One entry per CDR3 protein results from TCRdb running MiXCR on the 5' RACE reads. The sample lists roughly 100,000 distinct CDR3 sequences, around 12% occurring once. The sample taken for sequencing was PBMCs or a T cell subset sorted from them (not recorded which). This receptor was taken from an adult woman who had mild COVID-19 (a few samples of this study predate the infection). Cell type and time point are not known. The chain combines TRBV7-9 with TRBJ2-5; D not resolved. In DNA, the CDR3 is TGTGCCAGCAGCTTATCCGGGTCCCTGGGGGAGACCCAGTACTTC. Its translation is CASSLSGSLGETQYF. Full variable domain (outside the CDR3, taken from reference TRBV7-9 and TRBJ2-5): DTGVSQNPRHKITKRGQNVTFRCDPISEHNRLYWYRQTLGQGPEFLTYFQNEAQLEKSRLLSDRFSAERPKGSFSTLEIQRTEQGDSAMYLCASSLSGSLGETQYFGPGTRLLVL.